The clone carrying this TCR beta chain was found a few times. Its target is not known. This record comes from a study of T-cell memory formation after mild COVID-19. On the study more broadly: TCR clusters largely stayed donor specific.

Constant-segment primers were used for 5'RACE, and the resulting TCR alpha and TCR beta cDNA libraries carried sample barcodes and UMIs. Using its own MiXCR run on the 5' RACE reads, TCRdb lists one record per CDR3 protein. The sample records around 530,000 distinct CDR3 sequences, about 20% being singletons. Whole-study findings and limits: The appearance of some responding clones in pre-infection memory suggested that cross-reactive memory joined.

This CDR3 has 14 amino acids. V was pared by 10 bases and J by 0 bases, with 6 bases of the junction left unmatched. The sequenced sample consisted of PBMCs or a T cell subset sorted from them (not recorded which). The source is an adult woman who had mild COVID-19 (a few samples of this study predate the infection). Cell type and time point are not known. The chain couples TRBV12-3 or TRBV12-4 to TRBJ1-3; 7 nucleotides match TRBD1. The DNA of the CDR3 is TGTGCCACAGAACAGGGGTCCTCTGGAAACACCATATATTTT. Translated: CATEQGSSGNTIYF.